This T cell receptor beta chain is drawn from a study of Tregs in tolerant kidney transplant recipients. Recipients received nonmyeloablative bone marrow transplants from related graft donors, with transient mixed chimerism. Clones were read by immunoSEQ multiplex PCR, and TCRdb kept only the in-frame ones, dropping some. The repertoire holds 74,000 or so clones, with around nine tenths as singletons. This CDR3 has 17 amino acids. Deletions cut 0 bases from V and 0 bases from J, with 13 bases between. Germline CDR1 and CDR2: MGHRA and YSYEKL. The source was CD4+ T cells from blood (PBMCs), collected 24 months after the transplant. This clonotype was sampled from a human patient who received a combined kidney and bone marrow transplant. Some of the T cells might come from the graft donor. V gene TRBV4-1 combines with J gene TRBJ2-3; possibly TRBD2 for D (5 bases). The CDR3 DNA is TGCGCCAGCAGCCAAGATAGGGCGGGTGGTAGCACAGATACGCAGTATTTT. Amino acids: CASSQDRAGGSTDTQYF.